The 26 T cell receptor beta chains below were found in one sample sequenced in a study of blood T cell repertoires in COVID-19. Sequencing was performed with immunoSEQ multiplex PCR; in TCRdb, only in-frame clones are kept and a portion is missing. Of over 85,000 clones listed, around 83% were seen once; the top ten hold roughly 2.1%. Sequencing was done on a sample of peripheral blood. These receptors originate from a woman in her 70s with acute or convalescent COVID-19.

The chain has TRBV7-2 and TRBJ2-1; 11 bases agree with TRBD2. J gave up 8 bases and V 10 bases, and 10 bases lay outside the gene matches. CDR1 and CDR2 (germline): SGHTA, FQGNSA. The CDR3 totals 14 residues. The CDR3: CAMSASGGWDEQFF. The DNA for the CDR3 is TGTGCCATGTCGGCTAGCGGGGGGTGGGATGAGCAGTTCTTC.

This chain links TRBV19 with TRBJ1-2, with D possibly matching TRBD1 (6 bases). Germline V gene sequence: CDR1 LNHDA, CDR2 SQIVND (reference sequence). The CDR3 runs 13 residues. V shed 7 bases and J shed 6 bases, with 15 bases lying between them. CDR3 loop: CASNKGGGDGYTF. In nucleotides, the CDR3 is TGTGCCAGTAACAAAGGGGGTGGGGATGGCTACACCTTC.

V is TRBV12-3 or TRBV12-4 and J is TRBJ2-7, with 7 bases aligning to TRBD1. V trimming: 5 bases; J trimming: 3 bases; junction bases outside the gene matches: 4. This CDR3 has 13 amino acids. The CDR3 nucleotides read TGTGCCAGCAGTCCGGGGACAGTCTACGAGCAGTACTTC. This translates into CASSPGTVYEQYF.

J is TRBJ2-1 and V is TRBV3-1 (or the pseudogene TRBV3-2), with 11 bases identical to TRBD2. The J segment lost 8 bases and the V segment lost 3 bases, leaving 21 bases of the junction unmatched. The CDR3 consists of 20 residues. The germline V gene encodes CDR1 LGHDT and CDR2 YNNKEL (reference sequence). CDR3 in DNA: TGTGCCAGCAGCCACCTCCCAAGAGGGGCTAGCGGGGGGCCTAGAGATGAGCAGTTCTTC. Amino acid sequence: CASSHLPRGASGGPRDEQFF.

This clone was seen only once. The chain has TRBV18 and TRBJ1-2; D unresolved. The V gene's germline CDR1 is KGHSH and CDR2 LQKENI. The CDR3 has 14 amino acids. V lost 2 bases and J lost 5, with 12 bases in between. CDR3 region: CASSPSEGGYGYTF. The CDR3 DNA reads TGTGCCAGCTCACCAAGCGAGGGAGGATATGGCTACACCTTC.

The V gene is TRBV5-6, the J gene TRBJ2-1; 7 positions match TRBD1. The V gene's germline CDR1 is SGHDT and CDR2 YYEEEE. The length of the CDR3 is 11 residues. Trimming removed 7 bases from V and 8 bases from J; junction bases left unmatched: 3. This CDR3 reads CASGTGDEQFF. Here the CDR3 DNA reads TGTGCCAGCGGAACAGGGGATGAGCAGTTCTTC.

V usage is TRBV7-9 and J usage is TRBJ2-7; TRBD1 agrees at 7 bases. V was clipped by 4 bases and J by 1 base; unmatched bases: 4. Germline CDR1 SEHNR, CDR2 FQNEAQ (reference sequence). The CDR3 is made up of 14 amino acids. CDR3 loop: CASSSYRGSYEQYF. DNA of the CDR3: TGTGCCAGCAGCTCCTACAGGGGATCCTACGAGCAGTACTTC.

For this clone: Other nucleotide sequences from this sample produce the same CDR3. The chain carries TRBV7-9 and TRBJ1-1; D may be TRBD1 (5 bases). The CDR3 is made up of 13 amino acids. V shed 2 bases and J shed 3 bases, with 7 bases lying between them. Germline CDR1 and CDR2: SEHNR and FQNEAQ (reference sequence). CDR3 sequence (DNA): TGTGCCAGCAGCTTACAGGGATACACTGAAGCTTTCTTT. This translates into CASSLQGYTEAFF.

The sample holds a few counts of this clone. This rearrangement joins TRBV10-1 to TRBJ1-2; perhaps TRBD1 as D (5 bases). Germline assignment: CDR1 WNHNN and CDR2 SYGVQD (reference sequence). V was shortened by 3 bases and J by 3 bases, with 8 bases between the two germline ends. This CDR3 is built from 13 residues. The CDR3 bases are TGCGCCAGCAGTGACAGGGTGGACTATGGCTACACCTTC. It codes for CASSDRVDYGYTF.

In its sample, this clone was seen a few times. The chain employs TRBV5-1 and TRBJ1-3; 8 nucleotides agree with TRBD1. The V segment lost 4 bases and the J segment 10 bases; nucleotides outside the gene matches: 19. The CDR3 is 17 amino acids. CDR1 SGHRS and CDR2 YFSETQ come from the germline V gene. CDR3 protein: CASSEGTGRSLGATIYF. In DNA form, the CDR3 reads TGCGCCAGCAGCGAAGGGACAGGACGGTCCCTGGGTGCAACCATATATTTT. Full variable domain (missing parts from reference TRBV5-1 and TRBJ1-3): KAGVTQTPRYLIKTRGQQVTLSCSPISGHRSVSWYQQTPGQGLQFLFEYFSETQRNKGNFPGRFSGRQFSNSRSEMNVSTLELGDSALYLCASSEGTGRSLGATIYFGEGSWLTVV.

This clone has just one count. The chain recombines TRBV9 with TRBJ2-7; 8 nucleotides align to TRBD2. With 0 bases clipped from V and 2 bases from J, the junction kept 4 bases outside the gene matches. The CDR3 runs to 15 residues. Germline CDR1 SGDLS, CDR2 YYNGEE. CDR3 DNA: TGTGCCAGCAGCGTAGACGGCGGGGGGACCTACGAGCAGTACTTC. It yields the protein CASSVDGGGTYEQYF.

This clone was seen a single time. The J gene is TRBJ1-3, the V gene TRBV30; a possible D gene is TRBD1 (5 bases). The CDR3 has 16 amino acids. The ends were cut back, 5 bases at V and 0 bases at J, with 17 bases in the middle. Germline V gives CDR1 GTSNPN, CDR2 SVGIG (reference sequence). The CDR3 bases are TGTGCCTGGTCTATTAAAGGGGCCAGCTCTGGAAACACCATATATTTT. This translates into CAWSIKGASSGNTIYF. The whole variable domain, remainder taken from reference TRBV30 and TRBJ1-3, is SQTIHQWPATLVQPVGSPLSLECTVEGTSNPNLYWYRQAAGRGLQLLFYSVGIGQISSEVPQNLSASRPQDRQFILSSKKLLLSDSGFYLCAWSIKGASSGNTIYFGEGSWLTVV.

This chain joins TRBV9 and TRBJ1-2; D remains ambiguous. V was trimmed by 0 bases and J by 1 base, leaving 10 bases between them. The germline gives CDR1 SGDLS, CDR2 YYNGEE. There are 15 residues in the CDR3. The CDR3 loop reads CASSVGGAGNYGYTF. The CDR3, as DNA: TGTGCCAGCAGCGTAGGGGGAGCTGGTAACTATGGCTACACCTTC.

Here the CDR3 DNA reads TGTGCCAGCAGATACGACAGGGAGACCCAGTACTTC. It specifies CASRYDRETQYF. The rearrangement uses TRBV6-6 and TRBJ2-5; perhaps TRBD1 as D (6 bases). The V end was cut by 6 bases, the J end by 5 bases, with 10 bases between. Germline lookup yields CDR1 MNHNY and CDR2 SVGAGI (reference sequence). This CDR3 spans 12 amino acids.

V is TRBV5-1 and J is TRBJ1-5, with 8 nucleotides matching TRBD1. The germline gives CDR1 SGHRS, CDR2 YFSETQ. V lost 4 bases to trimming and J lost 5 bases; unmatched junction nucleotides: 8. CDR3 length equals 15 residues. The CDR3 DNA follows: TGCGCCAGCAGCGCACAGGGGGGTCTCGATCAGCCCCAGCATTTT. Translating it yields CASSAQGGLDQPQHF.

The chain links TRBV6-5 to TRBJ2-5; 8 bases are shared with TRBD2. The CDR3 extends over 16 amino acids. The J segment lost 1 base and the V segment lost 0 bases, leaving 4 bases of the junction unmatched. Germline V gene data show CDR1 as MNHEY and CDR2 as SVGAGI. The chain's CDR3 is CASSYSLAGAQETQYF. CDR3 nucleotide sequence: TGTGCCAGCAGTTACTCCCTAGCGGGCGCCCAAGAGACCCAGTACTTC.

This clone was observed a single time. This chain connects TRBV7-2 to TRBJ1-5; D is undetermined. Trimming cost V 2 bases and J 0 bases, with 14 bases left between them. The CDR3 loop spans 17 amino acids. The germline V gene has CDR1 SGHTA and CDR2 FQGNSA. The CDR3 sequence is CASSLTSQLYSNQPQHF. CDR3 sequence (DNA): TGTGCCAGCAGCTTAACCTCACAGTTATATAGCAATCAGCCCCAGCATTTT.

The chain recombines TRBV30 with TRBJ2-1, with 7 positions matching TRBD2. This CDR3 region has 12 residues. Trimming at V came to 1 base and at J to 9 bases, leaving 3 bases not matched to a gene. In germline, CDR1 is GTSNPN, CDR2 SVGIG (reference sequence). CDR3 DNA: TGTGCCTGGAGTGGAGCGGGGTTTGAGCAGTTCTTC. It codes for CAWSGAGFEQFF.

This clone has only a few counts. The chain uses TRBV25-1 and TRBJ1-4, with TRBD1 matching over 7 bases. CDR3 length: 15 residues. V lost 3 bases, J lost 6 bases, and 7 bases stayed unmatched. Germline CDR1 is MGHDK and CDR2 is SYGVNS. CDR3 in amino acids: CASSDPSGTDEKLFF. The CDR3 region has the DNA TGTGCCAGCAGTGACCCCTCCGGGACAGATGAAAAACTGTTTTTT.

This clone appeared once. The chain uses TRBV6-9 and TRBJ1-1, with D perhaps matching TRBD1 (5 bases). Germline CDR1 reads MNHGY; CDR2 reads SVAAGI. Trimming pared 10 bases from V and 14 bases from J, leaving 14 bases between. The CDR3 contains 9 residues. The CDR3 loop reads CATQGGSFF. CDR3 coding DNA: TGTGCCACTCAGGGAGGATCCTTCTTT.

This chain uses TRBV4-1 with TRBJ2-6, with D possibly matching TRBD1 (5 bases). CDR1 is MGHRA, CDR2 YSYEKL, per germline. CDR3 length: 19 residues. V lost 1 base and J 1 base, leaving 17 bases between the germline ends. CDR3 coding DNA: TGCGCCAGCAGCCAAGTAGGTGGCAGGGCAAGATCTGGGGCCAACGTCCTGACTTTC. As protein: CASSQVGGRARSGANVLTF.

This rearrangement joins TRBV24-1 to TRBJ1-2, with D perhaps matching TRBD1 (5 bases). The CDR3 is 13 amino acids. Trimming shortened V by 6 bases and J by 4 bases, and 11 bases separated the two germline ends. Germline loops: CDR1 KGHDR, CDR2 SFDVKD. Written as DNA, the CDR3 is TGTGCCACCAGTCCCGACAGATTCTATGGCTACACCTTC. Protein: CATSPDRFYGYTF.

The chain is built from TRBV5-1 and TRBJ1-2; D is possibly TRBD1 (6 bases). CDR3 length: 14 amino acids. Germline lookup yields CDR1 SGHRS and CDR2 YFSETQ. The V end was cut by 4 bases, the J end by 0 bases, with 10 bases between. CDR3 coding DNA: TGCGCCAGCAGCGCAGGACAGACTAACTATGGCTACACCTTC. Its protein product is CASSAGQTNYGYTF.

The gene calls are TRBV27 and TRBJ1-5; a possible D gene is TRBD1 (5 bases). The V gene lost 5 bases and the J gene lost 5 bases, with 28 bases spanning the gap. Germline V gives CDR1 MNHEY, CDR2 SMNVEV (reference sequence). The CDR3 totals 19 residues. Here the CDR3 reads CASSPIGHGFRDFDQPQHF. In DNA form, the CDR3 reads TGTGCCAGCAGTCCCATAGGGCATGGATTTAGGGACTTCGATCAGCCCCAGCATTTT.

This clone was seen a few times. V usage is TRBV18 and J usage is TRBJ1-2; 12 nucleotides match TRBD1. Trimming took 1 base from V and 2 from J; bases not matched to a gene: 5. CDR3 size: 17 residues. Germline V CDR1 and CDR2: KGHSH, LQKENI. The CDR3 region is CASSPRAGTGGNYGYTF. Written as DNA, the CDR3 is TGTGCCAGCTCACCACGGGCAGGGACAGGGGGCAACTATGGCTACACCTTC.

Here the CDR3 reads CAWTFGDRLDQPQHF. In DNA, the CDR3 is TGTGCCTGGACCTTCGGAGACAGATTAGATCAGCCCCAGCATTTT. V and J are TRBV30 and TRBJ1-5; D may be TRBD1 (5 bases). Germline values: CDR1 GTSNPN, CDR2 SVGIG (reference sequence). The length of the CDR3 is 15 residues. V shed 4 bases and J shed 5 bases, with 18 bases lying between them. Variable domain in full (rest from reference TRBV30 and TRBJ1-5): SQTIHQWPATLVQPVGSPLSLECTVEGTSNPNLYWYRQAAGRGLQLLFYSVGIGQISSEVPQNLSASRPQDRQFILSSKKLLLSDSGFYLCAWTFGDRLDQPQHFGDGTRLSIL.